Given below is one TCR beta chain in context. This sample was taken from a study of Ad26.COV2.S vaccination and SARS-CoV-2 variants. Treatment: around 19 received Ad26.COV2.S at low or high dose, single or two shots; roughly 5 received placebo; per-sample allocation not given. Sample collection was performed on day 63 after the first vaccine or placebo injection. V dropped 3 bases and J dropped 2 bases, with 13 bases sitting between them. CDR1 and CDR2 from the germline V gene are LGHNA and YNFKEQ. This CDR3 has 15 amino acids. TCRdb keeps only in-frame clones here, not all; method: immunoSEQ multiplex PCR. The sample has some 250,000 clones; approximately 88% are singletons.

The sequence derives from a person between 18 and 65 years old who received the Ad26.COV2.S COVID-19 vaccine or a placebo. This material consisted of peripheral blood, taken in a trial of Ad26.COV2.S vaccine versus placebo. The chain has TRBV4-2 and TRBJ1-1, with a possible D match to TRBD1 (5 bases). Written as DNA, the CDR3 is TGTGCCAGCAGCCATGATGACAGTCCTAACACTGAAGCTTTCTTT. This translates into CASSHDDSPNTEAFF.